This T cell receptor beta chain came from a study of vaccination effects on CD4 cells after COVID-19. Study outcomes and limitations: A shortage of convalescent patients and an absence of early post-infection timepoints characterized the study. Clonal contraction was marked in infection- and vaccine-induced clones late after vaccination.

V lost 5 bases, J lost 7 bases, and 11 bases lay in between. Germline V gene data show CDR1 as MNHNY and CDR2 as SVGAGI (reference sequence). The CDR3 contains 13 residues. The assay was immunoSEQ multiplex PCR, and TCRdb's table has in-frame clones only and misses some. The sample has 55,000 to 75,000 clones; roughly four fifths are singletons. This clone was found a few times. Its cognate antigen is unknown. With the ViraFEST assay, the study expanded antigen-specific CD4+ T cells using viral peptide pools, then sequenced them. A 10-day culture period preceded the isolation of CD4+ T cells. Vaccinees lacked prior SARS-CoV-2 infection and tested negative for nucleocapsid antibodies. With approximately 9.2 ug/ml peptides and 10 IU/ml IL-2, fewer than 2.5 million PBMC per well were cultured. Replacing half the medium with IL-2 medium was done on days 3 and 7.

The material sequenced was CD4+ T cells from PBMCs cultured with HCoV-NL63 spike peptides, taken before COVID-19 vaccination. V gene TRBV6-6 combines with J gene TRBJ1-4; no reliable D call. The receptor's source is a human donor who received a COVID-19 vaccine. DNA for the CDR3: TGTGCCAGCAGTCTAGATTGGGTTGAAAAACTGTTTTTT. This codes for CASSLDWVEKLFF.